What follows describes a single TCR beta chain. Antigen specificity is unknown. Profiling relied on immunoSEQ multiplex PCR, and the TCRdb table lists in-frame clones only, not all of them. The sample has around 43,000 clones, approximately 86% seen once. This sample is drawn from a study of T cells in localized non-small cell lung cancer. General observations from the study: There was an association of higher blood T cell density with longer overall survival. Multi-region tumor sequencing was not done, so intratumor heterogeneity could not be excluded. Tumor trailed uninvolved adjacent lung in T cell clonality, which peaked there. A median of about 52 clones ranked among the top 100 in tumor appeared in adjacent lung.

The germline V and J ends were trimmed by 5 bases and 2 bases, with 13 bases remaining between them. The CDR3 covers 15 residues. Per the germline V gene, CDR1 is SGHAT and CDR2 is FQNNGV. Sequenced here: peripheral blood, sampled before any cancer treatment. The clonotype originates from a man aged 18-55 years with stage I lung adenocarcinoma. The chain is built from TRBV11-2 and TRBJ2-1, with D possibly TRBD2 on 5 matching bases. The CDR3 nucleotides read TGTGCCAGCAGCGGCGGGTATGTGGCCTACAATGAGCAGTTCTTC. This codes for CASSGGYVAYNEQFF.